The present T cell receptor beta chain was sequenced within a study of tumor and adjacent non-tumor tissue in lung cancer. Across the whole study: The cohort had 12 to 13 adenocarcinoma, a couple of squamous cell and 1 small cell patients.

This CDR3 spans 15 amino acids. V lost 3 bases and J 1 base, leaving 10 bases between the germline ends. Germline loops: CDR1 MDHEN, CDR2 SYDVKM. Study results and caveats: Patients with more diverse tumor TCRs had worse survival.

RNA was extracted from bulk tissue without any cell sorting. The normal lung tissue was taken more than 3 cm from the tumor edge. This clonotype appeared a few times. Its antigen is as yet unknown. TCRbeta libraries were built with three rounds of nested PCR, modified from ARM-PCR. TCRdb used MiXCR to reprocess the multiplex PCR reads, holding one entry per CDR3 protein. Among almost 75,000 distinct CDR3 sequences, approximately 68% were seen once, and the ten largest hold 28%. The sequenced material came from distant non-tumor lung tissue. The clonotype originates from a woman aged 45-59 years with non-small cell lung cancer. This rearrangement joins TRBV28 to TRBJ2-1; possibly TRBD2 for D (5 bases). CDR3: CASSFGLLSYNEQFF. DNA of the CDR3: TGTGCCAGCAGTTTCGGACTGTTGTCCTACAATGAGCAGTTCTTC.